Presented here are 10 T cell receptor beta chains from one specimen sequenced in a study of shared clonotypes between healthy human individuals. Data came from immunoSEQ multiplex PCR; TCRdb stores just in-frame clones and leaves some out. The data hold around 100,000 clones, with about 70% observed a single time. Sample: memory CD8+ T cells sorted from blood. Sample subset: CD45RO+ cells pooled with CCR7-negative TemRA cells. Every receptor here comes from a woman aged 25 to 39 in good health.

The gene calls are TRBV19 and TRBJ2-7, with TRBD1 identical over 9 bases. With 1 base clipped from V and 6 bases from J, the junction kept 10 bases outside the gene matches. Germline-derived CDR1 and CDR2 are LNHDA and SQIVND (reference sequence). This CDR3 has 16 residues. The CDR3 is CASSIGPGQGLSEQYF. In nucleotides, the CDR3 is TGTGCCAGTAGTATAGGTCCGGGACAGGGTTTATCCGAGCAGTACTTC. Full variable domain (rest looked up from reference TRBV19 and TRBJ2-7): DGGITQSPKYLFRKEGQNVTLSCEQNLNHDAMYWYRQDPGQGLRLIYYSQIVNDFQKGDIAEGYSVSREKKESFPLTVTSAQKNPTAFYLCASSIGPGQGLSEQYFGPGTRLTVT.

The chain is built from TRBV11-2 and TRBJ1-1, with a weak D call TRBD1 (5 bases). The germline CDR1 and CDR2 sequences are SGHAT and FQNNGV. This CDR3 spans 15 amino acids. Between the trimmed V and J ends, which lost 5 bases and 0 bases, there was a span of 13 bases. The CDR3 coding sequence is TGTGCCAGCAGCGGAACAGGACTTCTGAACACTGAAGCTTTCTTT. This codes for CASSGTGLLNTEAFF.

A note on this clone: The sample carries other DNA sequences with the same CDR3. The chain couples TRBV2 to TRBJ2-7, with D perhaps matching TRBD1 or TRBD2 (6 bases each). Germline CDR1 is SNHLY and CDR2 is FYNNEI. This CDR3 is 15 amino acids long. The V gene lost 1 base and the J gene lost 4 bases, with 14 bases spanning the gap. CDR3 bases: TGTGCCAGCAGTGAAGGGGGGGCTCCAGGTTACGAGCAGTACTTC. Translating it yields CASSEGGAPGYEQYF.

This chain links TRBV28 with TRBJ1-1; tentative D call: TRBD1 (5 bases). CDR1 MDHEN and CDR2 SYDVKM come from the germline V gene. There are 10 residues in the CDR3. V lost 5 bases and J lost 9, with 7 bases in between. CDR3 coding DNA: TGTGCCAGCAGTACAGGAAAAGCTTTCTTT. It translates to CASSTGKAFF. Full variable domain (rest looked up from reference TRBV28 and TRBJ1-1): DVKVTQSSRYLVKRTGEKVFLECVQDMDHENMFWYRQDPGLGLRLIYFSYDVKMKEKGDIPEGYSVSREKKERFSLILESASTNQTSMYLCASSTGKAFFGQGTRLTVV.

The chain recombines TRBV5-6 with TRBJ1-2, with a weak D call TRBD1 (5 bases). The CDR3 has 13 amino acids. V was cut by 5 bases and J by 1 base, with 9 bases left in between. CDR1 SGHDT and CDR2 YYEEEE come from the germline V gene. This chain's CDR3 is CASRGTDNYGYTF. In DNA form, the CDR3 reads TGTGCCAGCAGGGGGACGGATAACTATGGCTACACCTTC.

The rearrangement joins TRBV2 to TRBJ1-5; unclear D gene. V dropped 3 bases and J dropped 6 bases, with 12 bases sitting between them. Germline V gene data show CDR1 as SNHLY and CDR2 as FYNNEI. The CDR3 has 14 amino acids. In nucleotides, the CDR3 is TGTGCCAGCAGTGATCGGGGTTCAAGTCAGCCCCAGCATTTT. Amino acid sequence: CASSDRGSSQPQHF.

This clone was detected only a few times. The chain employs TRBV5-4 and TRBJ2-7, with 7 bases that match TRBD2. V was clipped by 4 bases and J by 2 bases; unmatched bases: 12. This CDR3 region has 16 residues. Germline values: CDR1 SGHNT, CDR2 YYREEE (reference sequence). The CDR3 DNA sequence: TGTGCCAGCAGCCAAGAAGGGGCGGGAGATCCCTACGAGCAGTACTTC. This encodes CASSQEGAGDPYEQYF.

The chain has TRBV19 and TRBJ2-2; 11 bases align to TRBD2. CDR3 length: 16 residues. Germline V gives CDR1 LNHDA, CDR2 SQIVND (reference sequence). Trimming took 2 bases from V and 5 from J; bases not matched to a gene: 4. The CDR3 DNA reads TGTGCCAGTAGTATACGAACTAGCGGGAGAACCGGGGAGCTGTTTTTT. Protein: CASSIRTSGRTGELFF.

The chain carries TRBV28 and TRBJ2-7; 8 bases are shared with TRBD2. After removal of 5 bases from V and 3 bases from J, the junction contained 24 bases not matched to a gene. Germline assignment: CDR1 MDHEN and CDR2 SYDVKM. The length of the CDR3 is 20 residues. The CDR3: CASSTSGAGRVPPTVYEQYF. The CDR3 DNA follows: TGTGCCAGCAGTACCTCCGGGGCCGGGAGGGTCCCCCCAACTGTCTACGAGCAGTACTTC.

The chain carries TRBV5-1 and TRBJ2-3; D is undetermined. The CDR3 covers 17 residues. In germline, CDR1 is SGHRS, CDR2 YFSETQ. Deletions cut 0 bases from V and 0 bases from J, with 14 bases between. The CDR3 bases are TGCGCCAGCAGCTTGGGGGTTGAAGGTGCTAGCACAGATACGCAGTATTTT. It encodes CASSLGVEGASTDTQYF.